The 2 T cell receptor beta chains below come from one sample, sequenced in a study of cytomegalovirus exposure and HLA in healthy donors (dated by TCRdb to 2015 to 2018). The method behind the library was the immunoSEQ multiplex PCR assay. A mixture of 60 forward primers for TCR Vbeta segments and 13 reverse primers for TCR Jbeta segments was used in the multiplex PCR. Drawn from immuneACCESS, this table holds only the in-frame rearrangements with V and J called that TCRdb kept. Clones are partly lost; checked studies trace under half to an unresolved V gene and leave the rest unexplained. The record for this sample contains 150,000 or so clones. The ten largest clones add up to 2.1% of the sample. Material: PBMCs. The source of these receptors is a man aged 25 to 40 in good health and CMV-seronegative.

J is TRBJ2-5 and V is TRBV11-3; possible D gene TRBD1, 6 bases. The length of the CDR3 is 15 residues. The V end was cut by 5 bases, the J end by 1 base, with 14 bases between. Germline CDR1 reads SGHNT; CDR2 reads YENEEA. As DNA, the CDR3 is TGTGCCAGCAGCCCATGGGGCAGGGGCCAAGAGACCCAGTACTTC. The encoded protein is CASSPWGRGQETQYF.

The V call is TRBV18, the J call TRBJ1-2; D may be TRBD1 (6 bases). The CDR3 is 13 amino acids. Germline V gene lookup returns CDR1 KGHSH and CDR2 LQKENI. Trimming pared 0 bases from V and 5 bases from J, leaving 7 bases between. The CDR3 loop reads CASSPPTGYGYTF. The CDR3 DNA reads as TGTGCCAGCTCACCACCCACAGGGTATGGCTACACCTTC.